This TCR beta chain was identified during a study of T-cell reconstitution after alpha-beta-depleted transplantation in children listed by TCRdb under 2016. In the study overall: T-cell immune reconstitution after TCRalphabeta/CD19-depleted allogeneic hematopoietic cell transplantation in children was quantitatively tracked in the study by means of TCR repertoire profiling. What the work shows at the level of the full study, not this receptor alone: In some patients, the high TCRbeta diversity seen at day 60 was put down to recipient T cells and intrathymic progenitors that had survived conditioning. Over subsequent months, a decline in hyperexpanded clone frequencies was noted, and after one year, T-cell counts and TCRbeta diversity were mostly ascribed to newly produced T cells. About two months after transplant, the apparently early recovery of alphabetaT-cell counts reportedly depended on just several hundred clones that had expanded rapidly and came from non-depleted graft cells.

Reading the label with the study, this specimen's treatment or condition is: allogeneic hematopoietic cell transplantation with graft depleted of TCRalphabeta T cells and CD19 B cells. The transplant recipients were children given TCRalphabeta/CD19-depleted allogeneic hematopoietic cell grafts. As concerns this clonotype: Its antigen specificity is not known. No base qualities exist here, and no much larger clone lies one base off it.

In the germline V gene, CDR1 corresponds to SGHTA and CDR2 to FQGNSA. The CDR3 covers 15 residues, taking in both the cysteine and the phenylalanine. Only the CDR3 DNA is retained, 45 bases long and in frame from the first base. At the junction V is shortened by 5 bases and J by 4 bases; bases outside the gene matches: 7. Library preparation used PCR. The sequencer was an Illumina HiSeq 2500. Molecular barcoding was employed in the preparation of TCR libraries, with unique molecular identifiers being used to normalize TCRbeta repertoire quantification. TCRdb reprocessed the public reads (quality trimming at Q25 with fastp, clone calling with MiXCR) and kept in-frame beta chains. Each CDR3 protein gets just one entry, which takes the most common genes and DNA from the rows behind it. The sample yields about 980,000 distinct CDR3 sequences; under 30% were counted once. Roughly 31% of the sample is held by the ten biggest clonotypes.

This sequence was found in a boy younger than two who had a stem cell transplant for SCID, so the T cells may come from the graft donor. Sequenced here: PBMCs, mostly from graft donor cells, sampled 360 days after TCRalphabeta/CD19-depleted stem cell transplant. The V gene is TRBV7-2 and the J gene is TRBJ2-3; 9 bases in the junction line up with TRBD2. The DNA is TGTGCCAGCAGCCAAAGCGGGGGGCTGGCAGATACGCAGTATTTT. Its protein product is CASSQSGGLADTQYF.